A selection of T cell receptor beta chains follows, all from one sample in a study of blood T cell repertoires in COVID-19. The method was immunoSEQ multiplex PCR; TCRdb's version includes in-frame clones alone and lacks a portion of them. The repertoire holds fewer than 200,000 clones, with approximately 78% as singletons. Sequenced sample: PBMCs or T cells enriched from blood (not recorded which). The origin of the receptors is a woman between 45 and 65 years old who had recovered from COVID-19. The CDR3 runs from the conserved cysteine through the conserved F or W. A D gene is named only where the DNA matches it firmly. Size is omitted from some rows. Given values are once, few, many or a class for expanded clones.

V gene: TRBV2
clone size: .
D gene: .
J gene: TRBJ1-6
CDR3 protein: CASSQTGDNSPLHF
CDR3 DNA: TGTGCCAGCAGCCAGACCGGGGATAATTCACCCCTCCACTTT

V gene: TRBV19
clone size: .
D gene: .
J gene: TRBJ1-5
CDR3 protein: CASSRQSNQPQHF
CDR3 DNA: TGTGCCAGTAGCCGACAGTCCAATCAGCCCCAGCATTTT

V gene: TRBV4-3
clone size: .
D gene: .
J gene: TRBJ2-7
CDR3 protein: CASSQDIGGSYEQYF
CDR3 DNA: TGCGCCAGCAGCCAAGATATCGGAGGATCCTACGAGCAGTACTTC

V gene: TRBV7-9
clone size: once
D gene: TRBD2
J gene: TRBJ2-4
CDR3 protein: CASSYAGGDIQYF
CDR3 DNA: TGTGCCAGCAGCTATGCGGGAGGGGACATTCAGTACTTC

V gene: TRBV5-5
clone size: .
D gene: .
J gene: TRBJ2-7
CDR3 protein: CASSPGPFIYGEYF
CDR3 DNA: TGTGCCAGCAGCCCCGGGCCATTTATCTACGGGGAGTACTTC

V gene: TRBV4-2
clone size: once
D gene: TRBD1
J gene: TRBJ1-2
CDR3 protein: CASSQEPGQGALGGYTF
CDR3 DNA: TGTGCCAGCAGCCAGGAACCGGGACAGGGGGCCCTCGGCGGCTACACCTTC

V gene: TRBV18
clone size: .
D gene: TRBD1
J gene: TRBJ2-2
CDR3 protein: CASSPPVGGSAKQPNTGELFF
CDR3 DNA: TGTGCCAGCTCACCACCAGTAGGGGGCAGCGCCAAACAGCCAAACACCGGGGAGCTGTTTTTT

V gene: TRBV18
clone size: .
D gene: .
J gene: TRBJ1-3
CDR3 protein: CASSPVSGNTIYF
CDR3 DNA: TGTGCCAGCTCACCCGTCTCTGGAAACACCATATATTTT

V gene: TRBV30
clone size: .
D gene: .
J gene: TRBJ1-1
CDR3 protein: CAWSVTSYAEAFF
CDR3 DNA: TGTGCCTGGAGTGTAACGAGCTACGCTGAAGCTTTCTTT

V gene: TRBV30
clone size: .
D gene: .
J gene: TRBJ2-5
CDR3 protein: CAYKRGQETQYF
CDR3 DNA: TGTGCCTACAAAAGGGGGCAAGAGACCCAGTACTTC

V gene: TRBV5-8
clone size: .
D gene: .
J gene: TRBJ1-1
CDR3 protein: CASTTDGAFGTEAFF
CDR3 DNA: TGTGCCAGCACCACAGATGGGGCTTTTGGCACTGAAGCTTTCTTT

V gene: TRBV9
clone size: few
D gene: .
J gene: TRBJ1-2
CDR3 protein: CASSVSDLWGYTF
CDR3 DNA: TGTGCCAGCAGCGTAAGCGACCTTTGGGGCTACACCTTC

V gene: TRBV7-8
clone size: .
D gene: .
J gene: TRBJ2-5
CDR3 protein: CASSLVDRGARGKETQYF
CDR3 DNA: TGTGCCAGCAGCTTAGTTGATAGAGGGGCGCGGGGTAAAGAGACCCAGTACTTC

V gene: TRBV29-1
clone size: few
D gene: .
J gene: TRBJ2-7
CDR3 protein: CSVGDNTYEQYF
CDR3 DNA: TGCAGCGTTGGGGACAACACCTACGAGCAGTACTTC

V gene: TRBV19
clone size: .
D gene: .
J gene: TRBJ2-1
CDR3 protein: CASRARRQAFNEQFF
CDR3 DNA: TGTGCCAGTAGGGCTAGGAGACAGGCCTTCAATGAGCAGTTCTTC

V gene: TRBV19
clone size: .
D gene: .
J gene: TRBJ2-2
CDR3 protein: CASSMAALNTGELFF
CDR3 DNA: TGTGCCAGTAGTATGGCGGCCCTTAACACCGGGGAGCTGTTTTTT

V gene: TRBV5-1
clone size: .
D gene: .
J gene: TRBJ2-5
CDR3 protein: CASRLSSSYQETQYF
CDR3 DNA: TGCGCCAGCAGGCTAAGCTCCTCTTACCAAGAGACCCAGTACTTC

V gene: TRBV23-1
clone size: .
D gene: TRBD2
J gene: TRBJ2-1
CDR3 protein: CASSQSTGGRSYNEQFF
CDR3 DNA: TGCGCCAGCAGTCAATCGACGGGCGGGAGGTCCTACAATGAGCAGTTCTTC

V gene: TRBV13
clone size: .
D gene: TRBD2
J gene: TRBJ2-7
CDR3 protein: CASSLERETKVEQYF
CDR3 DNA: TGTGCCAGCAGCTTGGAGCGGGAGACTAAAGTGGAGCAGTACTTC

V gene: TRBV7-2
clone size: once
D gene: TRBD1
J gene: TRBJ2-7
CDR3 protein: CASSPDRGTYEQYF
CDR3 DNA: TGTGCCAGCAGCCCGGACAGGGGTACCTACGAGCAGTACTTC

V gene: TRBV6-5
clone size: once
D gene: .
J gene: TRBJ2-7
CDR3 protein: CASSYGGAEIYEQYF
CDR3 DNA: TGTGCCAGCAGTTACGGTGGAGCGGAGATATACGAGCAGTACTTC

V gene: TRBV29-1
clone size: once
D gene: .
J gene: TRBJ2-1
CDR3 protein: CSVLDGYGDEQFF
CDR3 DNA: TGCAGCGTCCTTGATGGTTACGGGGATGAGCAGTTCTTC

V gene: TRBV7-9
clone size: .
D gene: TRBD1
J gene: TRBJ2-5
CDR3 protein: CASSRRQGDWETQYF
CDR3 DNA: TGTGCCAGCAGCCGGAGACAGGGGGATTGGGAGACCCAGTACTTC

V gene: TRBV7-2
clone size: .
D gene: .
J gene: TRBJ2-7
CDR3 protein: CASSLGSGITPYEQYF
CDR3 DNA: TGTGCCAGCAGCTTAGGTAGTGGTATCACGCCCTACGAGCAGTACTTC

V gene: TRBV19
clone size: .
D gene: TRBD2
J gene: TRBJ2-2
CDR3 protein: CASTFRAGYTGELFF
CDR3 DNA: TGTGCCAGTACCTTCCGAGCGGGATACACCGGGGAGCTGTTTTTT

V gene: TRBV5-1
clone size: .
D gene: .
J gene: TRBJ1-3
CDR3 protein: CASSLAPTGGAGNTIYF
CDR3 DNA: TGCGCCAGCAGCTTGGCCCCCACAGGAGGGGCTGGAAACACCATATATTTT

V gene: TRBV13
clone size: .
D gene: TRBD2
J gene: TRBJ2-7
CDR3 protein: CASSLGLAGVPYEQYF
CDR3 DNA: TGTGCCAGCAGCTTAGGGCTAGCGGGAGTACCTTACGAGCAGTACTTC

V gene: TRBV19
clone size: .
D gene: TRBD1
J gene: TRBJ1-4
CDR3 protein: CASSNRGRSEKLFF
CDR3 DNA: TGTGCCAGTAGCAACAGGGGGCGGTCCGAAAAACTGTTTTTT

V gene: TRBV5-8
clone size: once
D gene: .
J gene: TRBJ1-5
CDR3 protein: CASSPGTPQHF
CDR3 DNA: TGTGCCAGCAGCCCCGGGACTCCGCAGCATTTT

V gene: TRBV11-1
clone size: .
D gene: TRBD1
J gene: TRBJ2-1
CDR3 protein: CASSLETGSYNEQFF
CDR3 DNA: TGTGCCAGCAGCTTAGAGACAGGGTCCTACAATGAGCAGTTCTTC

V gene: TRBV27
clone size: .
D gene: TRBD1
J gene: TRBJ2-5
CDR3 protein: CASSHPGQGIETQYF
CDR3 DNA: TGTGCCAGCAGTCACCCGGGACAGGGGATAGAGACCCAGTACTTC

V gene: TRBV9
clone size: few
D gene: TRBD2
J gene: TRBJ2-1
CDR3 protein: CASSAGLAGVNEQFF
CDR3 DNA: TGTGCCAGCAGCGCGGGACTAGCGGGCGTCAATGAGCAGTTCTTC

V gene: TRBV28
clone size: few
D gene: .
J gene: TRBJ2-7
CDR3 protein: CASRVEISYEQYF
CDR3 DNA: TGTGCCAGCAGGGTAGAGATTTCTTACGAGCAGTACTTC